One sample yielded the 13 T cell receptor beta chains listed below, sequenced in a study of T cell repertoires in cytomegalovirus infection. TCRdb recomputed calls from the reads with MiXCR, one row per CDR3 protein. The table shows 450,000 to 650,000 distinct CDR3 sequences, with approximately 40% occurring only once. The antigens for these receptors are not known. This specimen consisted of cultured PBMCs, obtained from culture after CMV antigen stimulation. All receptors come from a human donor in good health (CMV status not recorded). Some clones in this sample may be carry-over from other donors' samples.

This clonotype was seen just once. The rearrangement uses TRBV6-5 and TRBJ2-1; 10 nucleotides agree with TRBD2. CDR1 and CDR2 from the germline V gene are MNHEY and SVGAGI. The CDR3 spans 15 residues. Germline trimming cut 6 bases from V and 5 bases from J; bases unmatched to any gene: 7. DNA of the CDR3: TGTGCCAGCAGCCTAGCGGGAGTTACGGACAATGAGCAGTTCTTC. Its translation is CASSLAGVTDNEQFF.

CDR3 sequence reads: CASAAGGPYEQFF. Written as DNA, the CDR3 is TGTGCCAGCGCAGCGGGAGGGCCCTATGAGCAGTTCTTC. The V and J genes are TRBV11-2 and TRBJ2-1; 10 bases align to TRBD2. The trim removed 8 bases at V and 8 bases at J, leaving 6 bases unmatched. Germline V gives CDR1 SGHAT, CDR2 FQNNGV. The CDR3 runs to 13 residues.

In this sample, this clonotype turned up many times. The rearrangement joins TRBV7-8 to TRBJ2-1; D is uncertain. V was trimmed by 5 bases and J by 0 bases, leaving 14 bases between them. The CDR3 extends over 16 amino acids. Germline assignment: CDR1 SGHVS and CDR2 FQNEAQ. DNA for the CDR3: TGTGCCAGCAGCCCGATAAGTCCGAGCTCCTACAATGAGCAGTTCTTC. It translates to CASSPISPSSYNEQFF.

This chain connects TRBV7-2 to TRBJ1-6; 7 nucleotides line up with TRBD1. The trim removed 1 base at V and 4 bases at J, leaving 4 bases unmatched. The CDR3 has 16 amino acids. Germline V gene lookup returns CDR1 SGHTA and CDR2 FQGNSA. CDR3 amino acids: CASSLGRGAYNSPLHF. The CDR3, as DNA: TGTGCCAGCAGCTTAGGCAGGGGGGCGTATAATTCACCCCTCCACTTT.

There are a few counts of this clonotype. This CDR3 is CASSLARGRGRFDGYTF. CDR3 DNA: TGTGCCAGCAGCTTAGCGAGGGGCAGGGGACGGTTCGATGGCTACACCTTC. J is TRBJ1-2 and V is TRBV7-8; D possibly corresponds to TRBD1 (6 bases). Trimming stripped 0 bases from V and 6 bases from J, with 20 bases between. The length of the CDR3 is 17 residues. Germline V gene data show CDR1 as SGHVS and CDR2 as FQNEAQ.

CDR3 residues: CASGSPNTGELFF. For the CDR3, the DNA is TGCGCCAGCGGCAGTCCGAACACCGGGGAGCTGTTTTTT. This chain joins TRBV4-3 and TRBJ2-2; the D is unclear. Germline loops: CDR1 LGHNA, CDR2 YSLEER. Trimming cost V 8 bases and J 0 bases, with 7 bases left between them. There are 13 residues in the CDR3.

V and J are TRBV19 and TRBJ1-6; TRBD1 might be the D (5 bases). From germline, CDR1 is LNHDA and CDR2 SQIVND (reference sequence). Trimming cost V 9 bases and J 10 bases, with 22 bases left between them. The CDR3 runs to 15 residues. In DNA form, the CDR3 reads TGTGCCAGCCGGGACTACACTCACGGCGGGTCACCCCTCCACTTT. Amino acids: CASRDYTHGGSPLHF.

There are a few counts of this clonotype. CDR3 sequence reads: CASARGRGSHEQYF. In DNA, the CDR3 is TGTGCCAGCGCCCGGGGGCGGGGGTCCCACGAGCAGTACTTC. The rearrangement links TRBV2 to TRBJ2-7; a weak D match, TRBD2 (7 bases). Germline CDR1 reads SNHLY; CDR2 reads FYNNEI. The V end was cut by 8 bases, the J end by 5 bases, with 19 bases between. There are 14 residues in the CDR3. The full variable domain, with the rest looked up from reference TRBV2 and TRBJ2-7, is EPEVTQTPSHQVTQMGQEVILRCVPISNHLYFYWYRQILGQKVEFLVSFYNNEISEKSEIFDDQFSVERPDGSNFTLKIRSTKLEDSAMYFCASARGRGSHEQYFGPGTRLTVT.

This clonotype was detected only a few times. V usage is TRBV20-1 and J usage is TRBJ2-1, with TRBD2 matching 7 bases. The junction had 13 bases not matched to a gene; V was cut back by 1 base and J by 10 bases. Germline V gene sequence: CDR1 DFQATT, CDR2 SNEGSKA (reference sequence). The CDR3 extends over 15 amino acids. The CDR3 bases are TGCAGTGCTAGAGCTGGACCCAATTCCGGGGGGGAGCAGTTCTTC. The encoded protein is CSARAGPNSGGEQFF.

The chain combines TRBV7-2 with TRBJ2-5; D is unclear. V lost 3 bases and J lost 5, with 13 bases in between. This CDR3 comprises 14 residues. In germline, CDR1 is SGHTA, CDR2 FQGNSA. This chain's CDR3 is CASSFAGSVETQYF. In nucleotides, the CDR3 is TGTGCCAGCAGCTTTGCAGGCAGCGTCGAGACCCAGTACTTC.

The genes are TRBV4-1 and TRBJ2-4; TRBD2 matches at 15 bases. Germline CDR1 reads MGHRA; CDR2 reads YSYEKL. Germline trimming cut 4 bases from V and 1 base from J; bases unmatched to any gene: 5. The CDR3 runs to 18 residues. As DNA, the CDR3 is TGCGCCAGCAGCCGGGGACTAGCGGGGGGCCGGGCCAAAAACATTCAGTACTTC. Translating it yields CASSRGLAGGRAKNIQYF.

V and J are TRBV6-5 and TRBJ2-4; perhaps TRBD2 as D (5 bases). CDR1 and CDR2 (germline): MNHEY, SVGAGI. V lost 11 bases to trimming and J lost 5 bases, with 28 bases between them. The CDR3 totals 17 residues. CDR3 in amino acids: CAGLLAGYVKRENIQYF. Here the CDR3 DNA reads TGTGCCGGTCTCCTCGCGGGTTACGTAAAAAGGGAAAACATTCAGTACTTC.

In its sample, this clonotype was seen many times. The J gene is TRBJ1-3, the V gene TRBV19, with no clear D. Germline V CDR1 and CDR2: LNHDA, SQIVND (reference sequence). This CDR3 has 13 amino acids. V was cut by 8 bases and J by 0 bases, with 8 bases left in between. Here the CDR3 reads CASGRYSGNTIYF. The DNA of the CDR3 is TGTGCCAGTGGACGGTACTCTGGAAACACCATATATTTT.